These 4 T cell receptor beta chains were all obtained from the same sample, sequenced in a study of regulatory T cells in long-lasting Graves disease. Indicated time point: newly diagnosed GD, antithyroid drugs for less than 3 months. PBMCs provided the RNA from which the TCR library was made. With iRepertoire HTBI primers and Arm-PCR of CDR3 regions, TCR beta libraries were built. Each CDR3 protein is one row after TCRdb ran MiXCR on the multiplex PCR reads. The sample consists of a few hundred thousand distinct CDR3 sequences, 12% of them appearing once. The same sample was also studied in work on T cells in Graves' hyperthyroidism and ophthalmopathy.

Sequenced material: peripheral blood mononuclear cells (PBMCs), taken at new diagnosis, from a patient treated with antithyroid drugs. The receptors come from a woman aged 18-29 years with Graves disease.

The chain recombines TRBV7-8 with TRBJ2-5; 10 bases line up with TRBD2. Germline lookup yields CDR1 SGHVS and CDR2 FQNEAQ. Germline trimming cut 5 bases from V and 5 bases from J; bases unmatched to any gene: 17. CDR3 length equals 18 residues. The CDR3 protein is CASSDSYSGRAKWETQYF. CDR3 nucleotide sequence: TGTGCCAGCAGCGACTCCTACAGCGGGAGGGCCAAATGGGAGACCCAGTACTTC.

This clonotype has at least ten counts. This chain links TRBV28 with TRBJ2-2; D is unclear. CDR1 and CDR2 from the germline V gene are MDHEN and SYDVKM. CDR3 length: 13 residues. The V and J ends lost 2 bases and 10 bases respectively, with 11 bases between them. The CDR3 region has the DNA TGTGCCAGCAGTTTACATTTAGTCGAGGAGCTGTTTTTT. Amino acid sequence: CASSLHLVEELFF.

This chain links TRBV4-1 with TRBJ1-6; possible D gene TRBD1, 6 bases. The CDR3 has 16 residues. V was pared by 3 bases and J by 9 bases, with 18 bases between. Germline CDR1 reads MGHRA; CDR2 reads YSYEKL. CDR3 in DNA: TGCGCCAGCAGCCATGCCAGGGGCTCCTTTGGTTCACCCCTCCACTTT. Translated, it gives CASSHARGSFGSPLHF.

In its sample, this clonotype was seen a few times. The chain employs TRBV2 and TRBJ2-2; TRBD2 might be the D (6 bases). The CDR3 is 13 residues long. From germline, CDR1 is SNHLY and CDR2 FYNNEI. V lost 6 bases, J lost 3 bases, and 8 bases lay in between. The CDR3 sequence is CASRGGYTGELFF. Here the CDR3 DNA reads TGTGCCAGCAGGGGAGGCTACACCGGGGAGCTGTTTTTT.